A single sample gave rise to the 7 T cell receptor beta chains below, sequenced in a study of early stage breast cancer tumors. The assay was immunoSEQ multiplex PCR, and TCRdb's table has in-frame clones only and misses some. Of 9,500 to 10,000 clones in the sample, under 70% were seen once. The specimen sequenced was breast tumor tissue. Receptors were obtained from a person in their sixties with breast cancer.

This clone was picked up a small number of times. This sequence joins TRBV12-5 and TRBJ1-3; D gene unclear. CDR3 length: 15 amino acids. Germline CDR1 LGHNT, CDR2 FRNRAP. The V end was cut by 6 bases, the J end by 0 bases, with 12 bases between. CDR3 nucleotides: TGTGCTAGTGGCATAGTGCCCCTCTCTGGAAACACCATATATTTT. Translation gives CASGIVPLSGNTIYF.

This sequence joins TRBV28 and TRBJ1-2; D might be TRBD1 (5 bases). The CDR3 length is 16 residues. Trimming removed 7 bases from V and 5 bases from J, with 23 bases in between. CDR1 and CDR2 (germline): MDHEN, SYDVKM. The CDR3 nucleotides read TGTGCCAGCACCTCGGCCGGGACGGGGCCTATTTATGGCTACACCTTC. Its protein is CASTSAGTGPIYGYTF.

The J gene is TRBJ2-6, the V gene TRBV6-1; D call uncertain. This CDR3 contains 15 residues. The V end was cut by 1 base, the J end by 4 bases, with 8 bases between. Germline CDR1 reads MNHNS; CDR2 reads SASEGT. CDR3 sequence: CASSEGDSGANVLTF. CDR3 bases: TGTGCCAGCAGTGAAGGGGATTCAGGGGCCAACGTCCTGACTTTC.

The chain is built from TRBV7-6 and TRBJ1-2; TRBD1 matches 9 bases. Germline assignment: CDR1 SGHVS and CDR2 FNYEAQ. V was pared by 4 bases and J by 5 bases, with 11 bases of the junction left unmatched. The CDR3 length is 16 residues. Here the CDR3 reads CASSSAPGTGKYGYTF. The CDR3 DNA reads TGTGCCAGCAGCTCCGCTCCCGGGACAGGGAAGTATGGCTACACCTTC.

The V call is TRBV6-4, the J call TRBJ1-5; the D is unclear. The CDR3 has 13 amino acids. V dropped 4 bases and J dropped 4 bases, with 8 bases sitting between them. The germline V gene encodes CDR1 MRHNA and CDR2 SNTAGT. The CDR3: CASSGDGNQPQHF. As DNA, the CDR3 is TGTGCCAGCAGTGGTGACGGAAATCAGCCCCAGCATTTT.

CDR3 nucleotide sequence: TGTGCCAGCTCACCTCTAGCGGGGAGCACAGATACGCAGTATTTT. It translates to CASSPLAGSTDTQYF. This chain links TRBV18 with TRBJ2-3, with TRBD2 matching 9 bases. This CDR3 has 15 residues. V lost 3 bases to trimming and J lost 0 bases; unmatched junction nucleotides: 1. CDR1 is KGHSH, CDR2 LQKENI, per germline. The variable domain in full, completed from reference TRBV18 and TRBJ2-3, reads NAGVMQNPRHLVRRRGQEARLRCSPMKGHSHVYWYRQLPEEGLKFMVYLQKENIIDESGMPKERFSAEFPKEGPSILRIQQVVRGDSAAYFCASSPLAGSTDTQYFGPGTRLTVL.

The chain recombines TRBV29-1 with TRBJ1-1; 8 bases map to TRBD1. The germline gives CDR1 SQVTM, CDR2 ANQGSEA. There are 14 residues in the CDR3. J was trimmed by 2 bases and V by 7 bases; bases with no gene match: 9. CDR3: CSACTGGGNTEAFF. In nucleotides, the CDR3 is TGCAGCGCGTGCACAGGGGGAGGTAACACTGAAGCTTTCTTT.